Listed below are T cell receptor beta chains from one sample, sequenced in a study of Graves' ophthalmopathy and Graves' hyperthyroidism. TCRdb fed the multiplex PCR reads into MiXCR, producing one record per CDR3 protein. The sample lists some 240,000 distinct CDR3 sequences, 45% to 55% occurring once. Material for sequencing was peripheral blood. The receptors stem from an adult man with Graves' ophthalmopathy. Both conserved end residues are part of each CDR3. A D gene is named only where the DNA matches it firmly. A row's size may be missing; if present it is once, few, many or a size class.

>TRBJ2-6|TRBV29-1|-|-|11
TGCAGCGTTGAAGGGGACAACGTCCTGACTTTC
CSVEGDNVLTF
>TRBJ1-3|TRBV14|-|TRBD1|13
TGTGCCAGCAGCCAAGAATTGCAGGGGGCCAGGTATTTT
CASSQELQGARYF
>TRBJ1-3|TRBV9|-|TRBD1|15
TGTGCCAGCAGCCAACAGGGGAATTCTGGAAACACCATATATTTT
CASSQQGNSGNTIYF
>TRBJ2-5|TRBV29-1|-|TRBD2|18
TGCAGCGTTGAAGTTGACAGCAGTCCTAGCGGGAGGCCAGAGACCCAGTACTTC
CSVEVDSSPSGRPETQYF
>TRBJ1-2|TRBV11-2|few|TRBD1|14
TGTGCCAGCAGCTTCCAGGGGGCAGGCTATGGCTACACCTTC
CASSFQGAGYGYTF
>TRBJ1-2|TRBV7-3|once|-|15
TGTGCCAGCAGCCGATCCGGGACGGTCTCCTATGGCTACACCTTC
CASSRSGTVSYGYTF
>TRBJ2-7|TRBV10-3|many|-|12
TGTGCCATCAGTGAGACTCTTAACGAGCAGTACTTC
CAISETLNEQYF
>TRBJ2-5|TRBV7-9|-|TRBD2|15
TGTGCCAGAAGGACTAGCGGGAGTATTCAAGAGACCCAGTACTTC
CARRTSGSIQETQYF
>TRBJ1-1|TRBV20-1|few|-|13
TGCAGTGCGGGGAGGGGGAAGAACACTGAAGCTTTCTTT
CSAGRGKNTEAFF
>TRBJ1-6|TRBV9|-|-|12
TGTGCCAGCAGCGTAGATACTTCACCCCTCCACTTT
CASSVDTSPLHF
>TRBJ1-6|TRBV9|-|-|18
TGTGCCAGCAGCGTAGATGGCGGGGGGAGGACCTATAATTCACCCCTCCACTTT
CASSVDGGGRTYNSPLHF
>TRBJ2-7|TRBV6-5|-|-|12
TGTGCCAGCAGTCGGACACTTTACGAGCAGTACTTC
CASSRTLYEQYF
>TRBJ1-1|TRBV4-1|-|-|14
TGCGCCAGCAGCCAAATGACAGGGAACACTGAAGCTTTCTTT
CASSQMTGNTEAFF
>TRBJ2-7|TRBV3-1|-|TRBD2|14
TGTGCCAGCAGCCCGGGACTACCCGGATACGAGCAGTACTTC
CASSPGLPGYEQYF
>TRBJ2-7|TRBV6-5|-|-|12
TGTGCCAGCAGGGTGGGCTACTACGAGCAGTACTTC
CASRVGYYEQYF
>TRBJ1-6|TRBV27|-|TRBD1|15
TGTGCCAGCAGTTTACAGACAGGGGGCGATTCACCCCTCCACTTT
CASSLQTGGDSPLHF
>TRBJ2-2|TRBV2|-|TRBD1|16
TGTGCCAGCAGTCCCACAGGGGGCAAAGGCAGCGGGGAGCTGTTTTTT
CASSPTGGKGSGELFF
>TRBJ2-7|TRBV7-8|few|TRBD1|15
TGTGCCAGCAGCTTCCCGGGACAGGGGTTCTACGAGCAGTACTTC
CASSFPGQGFYEQYF
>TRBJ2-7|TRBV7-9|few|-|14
TGTGCCAGCAGCTTAGCTGGCAGGGGATACGAGCAGTACTTC
CASSLAGRGYEQYF
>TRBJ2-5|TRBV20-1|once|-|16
TGCAGTGCTAGAGGACAGTGGGGGACTGACGGGGAGACCCAGTACTTC
CSARGQWGTDGETQYF